These 30 T cell receptor beta chains share one sample of origin, sequenced in a study of blood T cell repertoires in COVID-19. Method: immunoSEQ multiplex PCR; TCRdb's copy keeps in-frame clones and lacks some. The data contain a few hundred thousand clones, approximately 77% of them singletons. The sample was peripheral blood. These receptors all stem from a human donor with acute or convalescent COVID-19. The donor label of this sample is uncertain.

This chain links TRBV19 with TRBJ2-5; 8 nucleotides match TRBD2. Germline CDR1 is LNHDA and CDR2 is SQIVND (reference sequence). The CDR3 has 15 amino acids. The V gene end was trimmed by 1 base and the J gene end by 5 bases; junction bases not matched to a gene: 6. The CDR3 region is CASSIGTSQFETQYF. CDR3 nucleotide sequence: TGTGCCAGTAGTATAGGGACTAGCCAGTTCGAGACCCAGTACTTC.

V is TRBV10-3 and J is TRBJ1-1; the D gene is possibly TRBD1 (6 bases). V was shortened by 3 bases and J by 4 bases, with 9 bases between the two germline ends. The germline CDR1 and CDR2 sequences are ENHRY and SYGVKD. The CDR3 covers 13 residues. This CDR3 reads CAISDPGVTEAFF. The CDR3 DNA follows: TGTGCCATCAGTGACCCAGGGGTCACTGAAGCTTTCTTT.

The chain recombines TRBV4-2 with TRBJ2-5; the match to TRBD2 covers 12 bases. The CDR3 spans 19 residues. V shed 3 bases, J shed 1 base, and the junction held 12 bases outside the gene matches. Germline V gene lookup returns CDR1 LGHNA and CDR2 YNFKEQ. Here the CDR3 reads CASSQSGRTSGTLQETQYF. DNA of the CDR3: TGTGCCAGCAGCCAGAGTGGGCGGACTAGCGGGACTCTCCAAGAGACCCAGTACTTC.

The V and J genes are TRBV29-1 and TRBJ2-1, with 8 bases identical to TRBD1. Germline CDR1 SQVTM, CDR2 ANQGSEA. Germline trimming cut 4 bases from V and 7 bases from J; bases unmatched to any gene: 21. The CDR3 consists of 18 residues. The CDR3 nucleotides read TGCAGCGTTGCAGGGGGCCTTACTAGGCTCAAGGAGTTAAATGAGCAGTTCTTC. Amino acids: CSVAGGLTRLKELNEQFF.

This sequence joins TRBV7-8 and TRBJ2-5; no firm D call. V was clipped by 1 base and J by 2 bases, with 8 bases between them. The CDR3 has 14 residues. CDR1 is SGHVS, CDR2 FQNEAQ, per germline. CDR3 protein: CASSLGHRQETQYF. CDR3 DNA: TGTGCCAGCAGCTTAGGGCACCGACAAGAGACCCAGTACTTC.

The rearrangement joins TRBV7-8 to TRBJ2-7; TRBD1 aligns across 7 bases. The trim removed 5 bases at V and 0 bases at J, leaving 13 bases unmatched. Looked up from germline, CDR1 is SGHVS and CDR2 is FQNEAQ. There are 17 residues in the CDR3. CDR3 coding DNA: TGTGCCAGCAGCCCCAGAGGATTAGGGGACAGCTCCTACGAGCAGTACTTC. Amino acid sequence: CASSPRGLGDSSYEQYF.

The V and J genes are TRBV5-5 and TRBJ1-6, with 11 bases matching TRBD1. Germline loops: CDR1 SGHKS, CDR2 YYEKEE (reference sequence). CDR3 length: 15 residues. With V trimmed by 4 bases and J by 10 bases, 7 bases remained unmatched. CDR3: CASSPGQGARSPLHF. CDR3 bases: TGTGCCAGCAGCCCCGGACAGGGGGCTCGATCACCCCTCCACTTT.

This clone was seen a handful of times. The chain employs TRBV27 and TRBJ2-2; 10 positions agree with TRBD2. This CDR3 has 16 residues. From germline, CDR1 is MNHEY and CDR2 SMNVEV (reference sequence). Trimming cost V 6 bases and J 6 bases; bases outside gene matches: 10. The CDR3 DNA reads TGTGCCAGCAGGGCCCAGTTTCTAGCGGGAGCCGGGGAGCTGTTTTTT. Protein product: CASRAQFLAGAGELFF.

This chain joins TRBV29-1 and TRBJ1-1; TRBD1 is a possible D gene (5 bases). The V gene's germline CDR1 is SQVTM and CDR2 ANQGSEA. The CDR3 contains 12 residues. Trimming stripped 6 bases from V and 5 bases from J, with 13 bases between. In DNA, the CDR3 is TGCAGCGTGGGGCACGGTGGAACTGAAGCTTTCTTT. Protein sequence: CSVGHGGTEAFF.

V gene TRBV6-1 combines with J gene TRBJ1-5; 9 bases align to TRBD1. Per the germline V gene, CDR1 is MNHNS and CDR2 is SASEGT. This CDR3 region has 16 residues. V lost 4 bases, J lost 2 bases, and 6 bases stayed unmatched. The CDR3 loop is CASSVTGGYGNQPQHF. The CDR3 coding sequence is TGTGCCAGCAGTGTAACAGGGGGCTATGGCAATCAGCCCCAGCATTTT.

The CDR3 sequence is CASSLYLQGKGNTEAFF. The CDR3 DNA reads as TGTGCCAGCTCACTTTACCTACAGGGGAAGGGGAACACTGAAGCTTTCTTT. The chain couples TRBV18 to TRBJ1-1; 7 nucleotides match TRBD1. The CDR3 is made up of 17 amino acids. J was trimmed by 1 base and V by 4 bases; bases with no gene match: 12. Germline CDR1 is KGHSH and CDR2 is LQKENI.

The count of this clone is one. This chain joins TRBV6-4 and TRBJ1-5, with no clear D. CDR1 MRHNA and CDR2 SNTAGT come from the germline V gene. The length of the CDR3 is 12 residues. V was cut by 6 bases and J by 8 bases, with 11 bases left in between. In nucleotides, the CDR3 is TGTGCCAGCAGACCACCCGGGGAGCCCCAGCATTTT. As protein: CASRPPGEPQHF.

This clone was counted once. V and J are TRBV5-4 and TRBJ2-7, with D perhaps TRBD2 (5 bases). The V gene lost 4 bases and the J gene lost 0 bases, with 14 bases spanning the gap. The CDR3 has 15 amino acids. Germline V gene sequence: CDR1 SGHNT, CDR2 YYREEE (reference sequence). CDR3 coding DNA: TGTGCCAGCAGCGCAACTCCTAGCAGCTCCTACGAGCAGTACTTC. Its protein is CASSATPSSSYEQYF.

Ten or more counts support this clone. V is TRBV6-5 and J is TRBJ2-3; D unclear. The CDR3 runs 12 residues. Trimming cost V 7 bases and J 6 bases, with 11 bases left between them. Germline V gives CDR1 MNHEY, CDR2 SVGAGI. The CDR3 DNA sequence: TGTGCCAGCACCCTGAGACTTGATACGCAGTATTTT. The encoded protein is CASTLRLDTQYF.

The CDR3 region is CASSPPSGIYNEQFF. CDR3 bases: TGTGCCAGCAGCCCCCCTAGCGGGATCTACAATGAGCAGTTCTTC. V is TRBV6-5 and J is TRBJ2-1; 9 bases fit TRBD2. The V gene's germline CDR1 is MNHEY and CDR2 SVGAGI. The V segment lost 6 bases and the J segment 3 bases; nucleotides outside the gene matches: 6. CDR3 size: 15 residues.

The J gene is TRBJ2-7, the V gene TRBV18; TRBD1 agrees at 7 bases. J gave up 0 bases and V 6 bases, and 11 bases lay outside the gene matches. There are 16 residues in the CDR3. Germline V gene sequence: CDR1 KGHSH, CDR2 LQKENI. CDR3 loop: CASSPGQARSSYEQYF. CDR3 nucleotide sequence: TGTGCCAGCTCTCCCGGACAGGCGCGAAGCTCCTACGAGCAGTACTTC.

The rearrangement links TRBV2 to TRBJ1-6; 8 bases line up with TRBD1. Unmatched junction bases numbered 8, after V lost 3 bases and J lost 10 bases. Germline values: CDR1 SNHLY, CDR2 FYNNEI. This CDR3 contains 15 residues. The CDR3 DNA follows: TGTGCCAGCAGTGACGAGACAGGGGCGCGGTCACCCCTCCACTTT. Translation gives CASSDETGARSPLHF.

The V and J genes are TRBV6-5 and TRBJ1-2; D may be TRBD1 (6 bases). This CDR3 comprises 15 residues. Per germline, CDR1 MNHEY and CDR2 SVGAGI. V lost 6 bases and J 4 bases, leaving 18 bases between the germline ends. In DNA form, the CDR3 reads TGTGCCAGCAGGGATGCAGGGGCCTGGTCCTATGGCTACACCTTC. It is translated as CASRDAGAWSYGYTF.

V usage is TRBV6-6 and J usage is TRBJ1-1; possibly TRBD1 for D (5 bases). Germline V CDR1 and CDR2: MNHNY, SVGAGI (reference sequence). The ends were cut back, 7 bases at V and 2 bases at J, with 17 bases in the middle. This CDR3 has 15 residues. CDR3 coding DNA: TGTGCCAGCATACGAGGCGGTCAGGGAAACACTGAAGCTTTCTTT. Amino acid sequence: CASIRGGQGNTEAFF.

This clone has more than one count but fewer than ten. The genes are TRBV28 and TRBJ2-5, with 9 positions matching TRBD1. The CDR3 totals 14 residues. After removal of 6 bases from V and 5 bases from J, the junction contained 7 bases not matched to a gene. Looked up from germline, CDR1 is MDHEN and CDR2 is SYDVKM. The CDR3 spells CASRVRQGGETQYF. For the CDR3, the DNA is TGTGCCAGCAGGGTCCGACAGGGGGGGGAGACCCAGTACTTC. Variable domain in full (rest from reference TRBV28 and TRBJ2-5): DVKVTQSSRYLVKRTGEKVFLECVQDMDHENMFWYRQDPGLGLRLIYFSYDVKMKEKGDIPEGYSVSREKKERFSLILESASTNQTSMYLCASRVRQGGETQYFGPGTRLLVL.

The J gene is TRBJ1-3, the V gene TRBV5-6; unclear D gene. Looked up from germline, CDR1 is SGHDT and CDR2 is YYEEEE. Trimming took 0 bases from V and 3 from J, leaving 7 bases between them. The CDR3 runs 14 residues. The CDR3, as DNA: TGTGCCAGCAGCTTGGGCACTTTTGGAAACACCATATATTTT. This translates into CASSLGTFGNTIYF.

The chain employs TRBV2 and TRBJ1-2; D is unresolved. Between the trimmed V and J ends, which lost 2 bases and 4 bases, there was a span of 11 bases. The CDR3 runs to 14 residues. In germline, CDR1 is SNHLY, CDR2 FYNNEI. CDR3 amino acids: CASSEWEGGYGYTF. The CDR3 DNA reads as TGTGCCAGCAGTGAATGGGAGGGTGGCTATGGCTACACCTTC.

A few counts support this clone. The V gene is TRBV6-4, the J gene TRBJ2-2; no clear D gene. V shed 6 bases and J shed 4 bases, with 15 bases lying between them. The CDR3 sequence is 15 residues long. Per germline, CDR1 MRHNA and CDR2 SNTAGT. CDR3 region: CASSPSTISTGELFF. The CDR3 DNA is TGTGCCAGCAGCCCATCGACAATATCCACCGGGGAGCTGTTTTTT.

V gene TRBV7-6 combines with J gene TRBJ2-1; TRBD1 might be the D (7 bases). Germline CDR1 SGHVS, CDR2 FNYEAQ. Trimming took off 5 bases at V and 3 bases at J, with 17 bases between the two ends. CDR3 size: 16 residues. The CDR3 loop reads CASSPPGGGNYNEQFF. CDR3 DNA: TGTGCCAGCAGCCCACCCGGAGGGGGCAACTACAATGAGCAGTTCTTC.

A few counts support this clone. This chain links TRBV6-1 with TRBJ1-1; 9 bases are shared with TRBD1. This CDR3 region has 15 residues. The V segment lost 0 bases and the J segment 14 bases; nucleotides outside the gene matches: 13. Germline V CDR1 and CDR2: MNHNS, SASEGT. CDR3 DNA sequence: TGTGCCAGCAGTGAAGCTGGGACAGGGAAAGGAGCGGCGTTCTTT. Translation gives CASSEAGTGKGAAFF.

The chain is built from TRBV5-4 and TRBJ2-3, with D unresolved. V was cut by 0 bases and J by 0 bases, with 5 bases left in between. This CDR3 is 14 amino acids long. CDR1 SGHNT and CDR2 YYREEE come from the germline V gene (reference sequence). The CDR3 spells CASSLAGSTDTQYF. The CDR3 DNA follows: TGTGCCAGCAGCTTGGCCGGGAGCACAGATACGCAGTATTTT.

This chain joins TRBV3-1 (or the pseudogene TRBV3-2) and TRBJ2-4; TRBD2 matches 9 bases. Germline V CDR1 and CDR2: LGHDT, YNNKEL (reference sequence). CDR3 length: 20 residues. The ends lost 1 base at V and 4 bases at J; junction bases unmatched: 17. This chain's CDR3 is CASSQALGWRGGLVKNIQYF. CDR3 sequence (DNA): TGTGCCAGCAGCCAAGCTCTTGGTTGGCGGGGGGGCCTGGTTAAAAACATTCAGTACTTC.

V and J are TRBV19 and TRBJ1-6, with 11 nucleotides matching TRBD1. Germline V lookup: CDR1 LNHDA, CDR2 SQIVND (reference sequence). This CDR3 spans 16 amino acids. Trimming cost V 7 bases and J 7 bases; bases outside gene matches: 9. The CDR3 reads CASTPFGTGGNSPLHF. CDR3 DNA sequence: TGTGCCAGTACTCCCTTTGGGACAGGGGGAAATTCACCCCTCCACTTT.

This clone was observed at least ten times. The rearrangement joins TRBV4-1 to TRBJ2-7, with a weak D call TRBD1 (5 bases). The CDR3 runs to 14 residues. Trimming stripped 0 bases from V and 5 bases from J, with 11 bases between. The germline V gene has CDR1 MGHRA and CDR2 YSYEKL. The CDR3 DNA reads TGCGCCAGCAGCCAAGAAGCAGGGTTCGACGAGCAGTACTTC. Protein sequence: CASSQEAGFDEQYF.

Here the CDR3 reads CASSSTRWSDHEQYF. For the CDR3, the DNA is TGTGCCAGCAGCTCTACCCGTTGGAGCGACCACGAGCAGTACTTC. The chain recombines TRBV7-8 with TRBJ2-7; D unclear. CDR3 length: 15 residues. Germline-derived CDR1 and CDR2 are SGHVS and FQNEAQ. V lost 4 bases and J lost 5, with 18 bases in between.